The 23 T cell receptor beta chains below come from one sample, sequenced in a study of graft-versus-host responses after intestinal transplantation. Here immunoSEQ multiplex PCR was the method, and the copy in TCRdb shows in-frame clones only, minus some. The top ten clones hold 6.2% of a sample with approximately 3,000 clones, roughly 30% of them seen once. The sequencing here drew on alloreactive CD4+ T cells from a mixed lymphocyte reaction culture, taken before transplantation. Specified subset: CFSE-low proliferating T cells sorted from approximately 6-day pre-transplant mixed lymphocyte reaction (GvH or HvG direction). The receptor set was obtained from a human patient who was an organ donor for intestinal transplantation.

The rearrangement joins TRBV16 to TRBJ2-5; no clear D. Germline V gene sequence: CDR1 KGHSY, CDR2 FQNENV. V lost 2 bases and J lost 5, with 9 bases in between. The CDR3 totals 13 residues. This chain's CDR3 is CASSQDLGETQYF. The CDR3 DNA reads as TGTGCCAGCAGCCAAGACCTAGGGGAGACCCAGTACTTC.

This chain uses TRBV28 with TRBJ2-5; D is uncertain. With 3 bases removed from V and 2 bases from J, the gap between germline ends came to 13 bases. The germline V gene has CDR1 MDHEN and CDR2 SYDVKM. The CDR3 has 15 residues. CDR3 in DNA: TGTGCCAGCAGTTTGTCCGCCTTGACTCAAGAGACCCAGTACTTC. Translating it yields CASSLSALTQETQYF.

The V gene is TRBV7-9, the J gene TRBJ1-2, with no clear D. The V end lost 2 bases, the J end lost 3 bases, and 4 bases lay between the germline ends. This CDR3 region has 12 residues. Looked up from germline, CDR1 is SEHNR and CDR2 is FQNEAQ (reference sequence). CDR3 sequence reads: CASSLLDYGYTF. The CDR3 DNA sequence: TGTGCCAGCAGCTTACTCGACTATGGCTACACCTTC.

The chain is built from TRBV19 and TRBJ1-4; D is unresolved. The germline CDR1 and CDR2 sequences are LNHDA and SQIVND (reference sequence). Trimming cost V 6 bases and J 4 bases, with 15 bases left between them. The CDR3 covers 15 residues. The CDR3 nucleotides read TGTGCCAGTAGCCCCGAATTCAACGTTAATGAAAAACTGTTTTTT. Its translation is CASSPEFNVNEKLFF.

The chain is built from TRBV5-6 and TRBJ2-3, with D perhaps TRBD2 (6 bases). This CDR3 is 14 amino acids long. CDR1 and CDR2 (germline): SGHDT, YYEEEE. Trimming removed 1 base at V and 3 bases at J, with 9 bases between. The CDR3 DNA is TGTGCCAGCAGCTTGTCGGGGGTAACAGATACGCAGTATTTT. Its translation is CASSLSGVTDTQYF.

The J gene is TRBJ2-3, the V gene TRBV28, with TRBD2 identical over 9 bases. CDR1 and CDR2 from the germline V gene are MDHEN and SYDVKM. V dropped 3 bases and J dropped 6; count of bases not matched to a gene: 10. This CDR3 spans 16 amino acids. CDR3 bases: TGTGCCAGCAGTTTTAGCGGGGGCCCCTTGGGGGATACGCAGTATTTT. It encodes CASSFSGGPLGDTQYF.

The rearrangement links TRBV7-9 to TRBJ1-2; D not certain. Deletions cut 4 bases from V and 5 bases from J, with 17 bases between. This CDR3 is 15 amino acids long. From germline, CDR1 is SEHNR and CDR2 FQNEAQ (reference sequence). Written as DNA, the CDR3 is TGTGCCAGCAGCTCCTACGAGCTTGTCTTGTATGGCTACACCTTC. Protein sequence: CASSSYELVLYGYTF. The full variable domain, completed using reference TRBV7-9 and TRBJ1-2, is DTGVSQNPRHKITKRGQNVTFRCDPISEHNRLYWYRQTLGQGPEFLTYFQNEAQLEKSRLLSDRFSAERPKGSFSTLEIQRTEQGDSAMYLCASSSYELVLYGYTFGSGTRLTVV.

This clone was seen a handful of times. This sequence joins TRBV7-5 and TRBJ2-3; the table calls TRBD1, which could not be checked here. TRBV7-5 constitutes a pseudogene. CDR3 length: 13 residues. DNA of the CDR3: TGTGCCAGCAGCCTCCGGGACACCTATACGCAGTATTTT. Residues: CASSLRDTYTQYF.

The rearrangement joins TRBV7-2 to TRBJ2-1, with 16 bases matching TRBD2. This CDR3 has 16 amino acids. Trimming took 5 bases from V and 6 from J; bases not matched to a gene: 4. In germline, CDR1 is SGHTA, CDR2 FQGNSA. DNA for the CDR3: TGTGCCAGCAGCCTAGGGACTAGCGGGGGGGCCAATGAGCAGTTCTTC. The encoded protein is CASSLGTSGGANEQFF.

This clone was observed a handful of times. This chain joins TRBV5-6 and TRBJ1-4, with 8 bases that match TRBD1. In germline, CDR1 is SGHDT, CDR2 YYEEEE. The CDR3 has 13 amino acids. Losses at the gene ends were 4 bases for V and 11 bases for J; bases not matched to a gene: 7. CDR3 in DNA: TGTGCCAGCAGCCCGGGGACAGGCCGTAAACTGTTTTTT. Translated: CASSPGTGRKLFF.

This clone was seen a handful of times. V gene TRBV9 combines with J gene TRBJ2-1; tentatively, D is TRBD1 or TRBD2 (6 bases each). Looked up from germline, CDR1 is SGDLS and CDR2 is YYNGEE. Trimming removed 0 bases from V and 7 bases from J, with 17 bases in between. There are 16 residues in the CDR3. This chain's CDR3 is CASSVGGGPLGNEQFF. The CDR3 DNA follows: TGTGCCAGCAGCGTAGGAGGGGGGCCTCTCGGGAATGAGCAGTTCTTC.

The V and J genes are TRBV6-5 and TRBJ1-1; weak D call: TRBD1 (6 bases). The CDR3 loop spans 15 amino acids. V shed 9 bases and J shed 5 bases, with 22 bases lying between them. The germline gives CDR1 MNHEY, CDR2 SVGAGI. Here the CDR3 reads CASPSFGGRPTEAFF. In DNA form, the CDR3 reads TGTGCCAGTCCCAGTTTTGGGGGGCGGCCTACTGAAGCTTTCTTT.

This chain joins TRBV29-1 and TRBJ2-1; D perhaps matches TRBD2 (6 bases). This CDR3 region has 14 residues. Germline-derived CDR1 and CDR2 are SQVTM and ANQGSEA. Trimming left V 7 bases short and J 15 bases short, with 28 bases between. The chain's CDR3 is CSALSLRTNERPFF. CDR3 sequence (DNA): TGCAGCGCCCTTTCATTGAGGACTAACGAACGCCCGTTCTTC.

This clone was seen only a few times. The rearrangement uses TRBV6-5 and TRBJ2-7, with D unresolved. The CDR3 totals 11 residues. CDR1 and CDR2 (germline): MNHEY, SVGAGI. The germline V and J ends were trimmed by 1 base and 3 bases, with 1 base remaining between them. The chain's CDR3 is CASSYYYEQYF. The CDR3 DNA is TGTGCCAGCAGTTACTACTACGAGCAGTACTTC.

This clone was counted only a few times. The chain couples TRBV5-4 to TRBJ2-2, with a possible D match to TRBD1 (5 bases). CDR3 size: 18 residues. Deletions cut 0 bases from V and 3 bases from J, with 18 bases between. Germline CDR1 is SGHNT and CDR2 is YYREEE (reference sequence). In DNA form, the CDR3 reads TGTGCCAGCAGCTTGGCTCTCTCCGGACACCAGGACACCGGGGAGCTGTTTTTT. It yields the protein CASSLALSGHQDTGELFF.

This clone showed up just a few times. The V call is TRBV6-5, the J call TRBJ2-6, with D unclear. This CDR3 spans 14 amino acids. The germline gives CDR1 MNHEY, CDR2 SVGAGI. Deletions cut 6 bases from V and 3 bases from J, with 9 bases between. The CDR3 DNA is TGTGCCAGCAGCCCAGGTCATGGGGCCAACGTCCTGACTTTC. This gives the protein CASSPGHGANVLTF.

This chain uses TRBV9 with TRBJ1-5; D may be TRBD1 (5 bases). Trimming removed 0 bases at V and 6 bases at J, with 10 bases between. Looked up from germline, CDR1 is SGDLS and CDR2 is YYNGEE. The CDR3 covers 14 residues. CDR3 bases: TGTGCCAGCAGCGTAGAGGTCCAGGGTCAGCCCCAGCATTTT. It specifies CASSVEVQGQPQHF.

This clone is deemed large (0.1 to 1%). The chain recombines TRBV7-9 with TRBJ2-5; D remains ambiguous. In germline, CDR1 is SEHNR, CDR2 FQNEAQ (reference sequence). The CDR3 extends over 13 amino acids. Trimming cost V 2 bases and J 4 bases, with 8 bases left between them. CDR3 loop: CASSLRSGETQYF. The CDR3 DNA follows: TGTGCCAGCAGCTTACGGTCGGGAGAGACCCAGTACTTC.

In this sample, this clone is medium-sized (0.01 to 0.1%). The chain carries TRBV7-2 and TRBJ1-2; TRBD1 aligns across 8 bases. With 2 bases clipped from V and 5 bases from J, the junction kept 7 bases outside the gene matches. The CDR3 length is 15 residues. Germline CDR1 SGHTA, CDR2 FQGNSA. CDR3 in amino acids: CASSLRQGAGYGYTF. In nucleotides, the CDR3 is TGTGCCAGCAGCTTAAGGCAGGGGGCGGGATATGGCTACACCTTC.

This clone was detected only a few times. The chain combines TRBV5-1 with TRBJ1-2; D gene ambiguous. From germline, CDR1 is SGHRS and CDR2 YFSETQ. The CDR3 loop spans 12 amino acids. V lost 4 bases and J 8 bases, leaving 12 bases between the germline ends. CDR3 amino acids: CASSGSLEGYTF. CDR3 DNA: TGCGCCAGCAGCGGGTCGTTGGAAGGCTACACCTTC.

The J gene is TRBJ1-2, the V gene TRBV2; D is perhaps TRBD1 (5 bases). Germline CDR1 reads SNHLY; CDR2 reads FYNNEI. This CDR3 spans 13 amino acids. The V and J ends lost 2 bases and 8 bases respectively, with 12 bases between them. CDR3 loop: CASSELRGNGYTF. The CDR3 DNA follows: TGTGCCAGCAGTGAACTGAGGGGTAACGGCTACACCTTC.

This clone is termed medium-sized. V usage is TRBV6-5 and J usage is TRBJ2-7, with unresolved D. The CDR3 runs 14 residues. Trimming removed 2 bases at V and 2 bases at J, with 10 bases between. Germline V lookup: CDR1 MNHEY, CDR2 SVGAGI. CDR3 coding DNA: TGTGCCAGCAGTTACAGTGGACCCCCCTACGAGCAGTACTTC. This sequence encodes CASSYSGPPYEQYF.

This clone was observed a single time. The chain links TRBV7-9 to TRBJ1-1, with D perhaps TRBD1 (6 bases). Germline V gene data show CDR1 as SEHNR and CDR2 as FQNEAQ (reference sequence). The CDR3 runs 16 residues. Trimming left V 0 bases short and J 1 base short, with 12 bases between. The CDR3 region has the DNA TGTGCCAGCAGCTTAGCTAAGGACAGAAGGAACACTGAAGCTTTCTTT. The encoded protein is CASSLAKDRRNTEAFF. The complete variable domain, with remaining parts taken from reference TRBV7-9 and TRBJ1-1, reads DTGVSQNPRHKITKRGQNVTFRCDPISEHNRLYWYRQTLGQGPEFLTYFQNEAQLEKSRLLSDRFSAERPKGSFSTLEIQRTEQGDSAMYLCASSLAKDRRNTEAFFGQGTRLTVV.